The T cell receptor beta chain under discussion was sequenced for a study of T cell responses to AZD1222 COVID-19 vaccine. The protocol was immunoSEQ multiplex PCR, while the TCRdb copy is restricted to in-frame clones and leaves out a portion. The table shows 85,000 to 100,000 clones, with about 78% occurring only once. CDR1 and CDR2 (germline): MNHEY, SVGAGI. V was clipped by 6 bases and J by 5 bases, with 17 bases between them. The CDR3 length is 14 residues. Points on this clone: Its target is not known.

Study conclusions and caveats: The study sampled repertoires only after the peak T cell response.

This TCR was recovered from an adult in good health. This chain links TRBV6-5 with TRBJ2-7; maybe TRBD2 (5 bases). Source: peripheral blood, taken on day 0 of AZD1222 vaccination. The CDR3 spells CASRTRTVANEQYF. CDR3 DNA: TGTGCCAGCAGAACACGGACTGTTGCCAACGAGCAGTACTTC.